This T cell receptor (beta chain) was sequenced during a study of blood T cell repertoires in COVID-19. As originally analysed: It was from reference gene primer amplification that nucleated cell counts were estimated. Clones were read by immunoSEQ multiplex PCR, and TCRdb kept only the in-frame ones, dropping some. That table gives V, J and clone size, and the DNA gave D and trimming. Here the sample spans roughly 130,000 clones, roughly 89% being singletons. V lost 0 bases, J lost 6 bases, and 15 bases stayed unmatched. The germline gives CDR1 SGHTA, CDR2 FQGNSA. CDR3 length: 18 residues. The sequencing sample was made of peripheral blood. The chain carries TRBV7-2 and TRBJ2-5; 8 positions match TRBD2. The TCR comes from a man between 35 and 55 years old with acute or convalescent COVID-19. CDR3 sequence: CASSLAHIGGGSLKTQYF. CDR3 in DNA: TGTGCCAGCAGCTTAGCGCATATCGGGGGGGGCAGTCTGAAGACCCAGTACTTC.